The clone carrying this T cell receptor beta chain was observed a handful of times. V gave up 2 bases and J gave up 6 bases; unmatched junction bases: 11. CDR1 is SGHTA, CDR2 FQGNSA, per germline. CDR3 length equals 16 residues. The entry originates in a study of blood T cells in healthy people across ages. Then a second PCR, running roughly 7 to 11 cycles, was carried out with a sample-barcoded 5' primer and a J-beta primer mix. Every molecule of cDNA carried a tag from a template-switch adaptor with 12 random nucleotides. Each sample yielded at least 3 million CDR3-containing paired-end reads. TCRdb re-derived calls from the 5' RACE reads in MiXCR, one entry per CDR3 protein. The table records 800,000 to 1,300,000 distinct CDR3 sequences, approximately 25% of them present only once. The sample also formed part of further work on T cells of mothers and their children. That work adds: Each donor was one of three healthy Caucasian mothers or one of their six children.

The chain couples TRBV7-2 to TRBJ2-3, with 7 nucleotides matching TRBD2. The receptor was isolated from a girl aged 2-10 years in good health. The sample was blood. In DNA form, the CDR3 reads TGTGCCAGCAGCTTATTCACAGCGGGAACGGGGGATACGCAGTATTTT. It codes for CASSLFTAGTGDTQYF.